This TCR beta chain derives from a study of shared clonotypes between healthy human individuals. It was at deep level that the assay was run. The table came from immunoSEQ multiplex PCR; TCRdb's copy has only in-frame clones and leaves some out. The sample lists about 1.1 million clones; approximately 75% were seen once. The CDR3 loop spans 16 amino acids. V lost 2 bases and J lost 0, with 8 bases in between. In germline, CDR1 is LGHNA, CDR2 YSLEER. The sample was memory CD4+ T cells from PBMCs. Documented subset: CD45RA-negative fraction. The V gene is TRBV4-3, the J gene TRBJ2-6, with D unresolved. The clonotype was recovered from a man aged 18 to 30 in good health. Some clones in this sample may be carry-over from other donors' samples. CDR3 nucleotides: TGCGCCAGCAGCCAATTTAAGTCCTCTGGGGCCAACGTCCTGACTTTC. It yields the protein CASSQFKSSGANVLTF.